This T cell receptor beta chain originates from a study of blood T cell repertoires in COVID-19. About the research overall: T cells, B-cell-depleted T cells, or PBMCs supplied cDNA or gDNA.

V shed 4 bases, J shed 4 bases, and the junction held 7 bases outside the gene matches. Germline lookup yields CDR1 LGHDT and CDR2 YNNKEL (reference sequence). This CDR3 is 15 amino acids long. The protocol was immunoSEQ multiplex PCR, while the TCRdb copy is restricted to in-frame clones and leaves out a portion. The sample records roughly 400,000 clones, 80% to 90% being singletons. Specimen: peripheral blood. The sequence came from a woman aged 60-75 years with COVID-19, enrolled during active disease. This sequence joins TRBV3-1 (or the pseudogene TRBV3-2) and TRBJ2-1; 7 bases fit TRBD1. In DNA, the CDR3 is TGTGCCAGCAGCCGAAGCCCGGGACAGTACAATGAGCAGTTCTTC. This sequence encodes CASSRSPGQYNEQFF.